One sample yielded the 8 T cell receptor beta chains listed below, sequenced in a study of blood T cells in healthy people across ages. Together with a sample-barcoded 5' primer, a J-beta primer mix was included in a second PCR lasting roughly 6 to 12 cycles. Each CDR3 protein gets one entry after TCRdb re-called the 5' RACE reads with MiXCR. The sample has about 680,000 distinct CDR3 sequences; roughly 50% are singletons. Source material: blood. The origin of the receptors is a woman aged 55-69 years in good health.

As concerns this clonotype: The junction differs from germline at one of its ends, possibly a read error. The V and J genes are TRBV11-2 and TRBJ2-5, with 10 bases matching TRBD2. The germline V gene has CDR1 SGHAT and CDR2 FQNNGV. This CDR3 has 16 residues. This chain's CDR3 is CAGSSPLAGDRNEQYF. CDR3 sequence (DNA): TGTGCCGGCAGCTCCCCCCTAGCGGGAGATCGCAATGAGCAGTACTTC.

The chain carries TRBV5-1 and TRBJ2-5; D tentatively fits TRBD1 or TRBD2 (6 bases each). V was pared by 2 bases and J by 2 bases, with 19 bases between. In germline, CDR1 is SGHRS, CDR2 YFSETQ. The CDR3 contains 17 residues. The CDR3 DNA is TGCGCCAGCAGCTTCTCCCCACAGGGAGGCTCACAAGAGACCCAGTACTTC. It specifies CASSFSPQGGSQETQYF.

CDR3 DNA sequence: TGTGCCAGCAGTTACCAGACTAGCGGTTCCACAGATACGCAGTATTTT. This gives the protein CASSYQTSGSTDTQYF. The rearrangement links TRBV6-2 or TRBV6-3 to TRBJ2-3; 9 nucleotides match TRBD2. Looked up from germline, CDR1 is MNHEY and CDR2 is SVGEGT. The trim removed 2 bases at V and 2 bases at J, leaving 5 bases unmatched. This CDR3 is built from 16 residues.

V usage is TRBV20-1 and J usage is TRBJ2-3, with a weak D call TRBD1 (5 bases). Germline lookup yields CDR1 DFQATT and CDR2 SNEGSKA (reference sequence). CDR3 size: 15 residues. Trimming left V 3 bases short and J 4 bases short, with 17 bases between. The CDR3 is CSARAVRGYADTQYF. CDR3 DNA: TGCAGTGCTAGGGCGGTTAGGGGTTACGCAGATACGCAGTATTTT.

The chain recombines TRBV7-2 with TRBJ1-1; the D gene is possibly TRBD1 (5 bases). V lost 5 bases to trimming and J lost 7 bases, with 20 bases between them. The CDR3 consists of 15 residues. Germline CDR1 reads SGHTA; CDR2 reads FQGNSA. In nucleotides, the CDR3 is TGTGCCAGCAGCCAGCAGGCGGGGGGTGGGGGTGAAGCTTTCTTT. It yields the protein CASSQQAGGGGEAFF.

This clonotype was observed a few times. The gene calls are TRBV24-1 and TRBJ2-7; no definite D call. The end of the DNA is better explained by TRBJ2-4, so the J call may be wrong. This CDR3 comprises 13 residues. Germline V gives CDR1 KGHDR, CDR2 SFDVKD. The CDR3 reads CATSDFSGNIQYF. CDR3 bases: TGTGCCACCAGTGATTTTTCCGGAAACATTCAGTACTTC.

This clonotype was seen a handful of times. The V call is TRBV11-2, the J call TRBJ2-3; the match to TRBD2 covers 13 bases. Germline V gene sequence: CDR1 SGHAT, CDR2 FQNNGV. V lost 4 bases to trimming and J lost 0 bases; unmatched junction nucleotides: 4. The CDR3 runs 17 residues. The CDR3 nucleotides read TGTGCCAGCAGCTCGGGACTAGCGGGAACTAGCACAGATACGCAGTATTTT. This gives the protein CASSSGLAGTSTDTQYF.

This clonotype was detected a few times. The chain recombines TRBV20-1 with TRBJ2-5, with 7 bases that match TRBD2. The CDR3 has 13 amino acids. The germline gives CDR1 DFQATT, CDR2 SNEGSKA (reference sequence). V lost 8 bases, J lost 2 bases, and 8 bases stayed unmatched. As DNA, the CDR3 is TGCAGTACCCCCAGTAGCGGGCAAGAGACCCAGTACTTC. Protein: CSTPSSGQETQYF.